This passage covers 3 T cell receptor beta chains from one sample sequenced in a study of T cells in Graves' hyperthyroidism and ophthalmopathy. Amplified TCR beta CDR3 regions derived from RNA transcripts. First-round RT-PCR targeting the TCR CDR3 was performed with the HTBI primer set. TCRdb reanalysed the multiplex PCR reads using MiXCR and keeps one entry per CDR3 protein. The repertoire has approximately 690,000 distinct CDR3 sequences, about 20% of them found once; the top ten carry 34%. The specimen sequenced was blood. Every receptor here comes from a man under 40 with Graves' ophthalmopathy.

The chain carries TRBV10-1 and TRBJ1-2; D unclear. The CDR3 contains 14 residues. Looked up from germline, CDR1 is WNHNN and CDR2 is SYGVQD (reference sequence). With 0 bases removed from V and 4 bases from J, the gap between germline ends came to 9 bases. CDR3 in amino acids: CASSESGSFYGYTF. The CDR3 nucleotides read TGCGCCAGCAGTGAGTCCGGCTCCTTCTATGGCTACACCTTC.

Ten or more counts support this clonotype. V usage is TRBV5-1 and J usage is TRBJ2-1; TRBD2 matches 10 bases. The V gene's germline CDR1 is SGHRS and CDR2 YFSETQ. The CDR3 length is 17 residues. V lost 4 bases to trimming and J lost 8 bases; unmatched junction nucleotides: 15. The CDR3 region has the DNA TGCGCCAGCAGCAGGACTAGCGGTTACTCTACGAGGGATGAGCAGTTCTTC. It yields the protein CASSRTSGYSTRDEQFF.

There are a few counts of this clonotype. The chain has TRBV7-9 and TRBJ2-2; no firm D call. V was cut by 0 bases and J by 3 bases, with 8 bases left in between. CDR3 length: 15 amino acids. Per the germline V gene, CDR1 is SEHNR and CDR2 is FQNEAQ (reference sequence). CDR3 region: CASSLALQYTGELFF. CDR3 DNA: TGTGCCAGCAGCTTAGCCCTACAGTACACCGGGGAGCTGTTTTTT.